Listed below are T cell receptor beta chains from one sample, sequenced in a study. TCRdb reprocessed the RT-PCR reads via MiXCR and lists one record per CDR3 protein. The profile shows more than 600,000 distinct CDR3 sequences, 13% to 15% of them singletons. Sample: memory CD4+ T cells from blood. All receptors derive from a female donor in good health, serving as a healthy control. CDR3s include the opening cysteine and the closing phenylalanine or tryptophan. D genes are given only for firm matches. Rows may omit the clone size; those that give it use once, few, many or a size class.

TRBJ1-5,NA,few,TRBV7-3,CASSLDGAGQPQHF,TGTGCCAGCAGCTTAGACGGGGCTGGGCAGCCCCAGCATTTT
TRBJ2-3,NA,few,TRBV28,CASESRDGRVGDTQYF,TGTGCCAGCGAAAGCCGGGACGGGCGGGTTGGGGATACGCAGTATTTT
TRBJ2-7,NA,few,TRBV28,CASTQPSSYEQYF,TGTGCCAGCACCCAGCCGAGCTCCTACGAGCAGTACTTC
TRBJ2-2,NA,NA,TRBV6-5,CASSSLWEITGELFF,TGTGCCAGCAGTTCGTTGTGGGAGATAACCGGGGAGCTGTTTTTT
TRBJ1-3,NA,few,TRBV10-3,CAIKGGGNTIYF,TGTGCCATCAAAGGAGGTGGAAACACCATATATTTT
TRBJ1-2,TRBD1,NA,TRBV20-1,CSAPGQGAYGYTF,TGCAGTGCACCGGGACAGGGAGCCTATGGCTACACCTTC
TRBJ1-1,NA,few,TRBV10-3,CAASRDLVAEAFF,TGTGCCGCGAGCAGGGACCTTGTAGCTGAAGCTTTCTTT
TRBJ2-3,TRBD2,few,TRBV5-1,CASRDGRYSGDTQYF,TGCGCCAGCAGGGACGGACGTTATAGCGGGGATACGCAGTATTTT
TRBJ1-4,NA,few,TRBV29-1,CSVDDGDATNEKLFF,TGCAGCGTTGATGATGGGGATGCAACTAATGAAAAACTGTTTTTT
TRBJ2-3,NA,few,TRBV5-1,CASSLEPPPQYTQYF,TGCGCCAGCAGCTTGGAACCCCCCCCCCAGTATACGCAGTATTTT
TRBJ2-2,TRBD2,many,TRBV4-3,CASSQGRNSGRGPNTGELFF,TGCGCCAGCAGCCAAGGACGGAATAGCGGGAGAGGACCGAACACCGGGGAGCTGTTTTTT
TRBJ1-4,NA,NA,TRBV28,CASTLTATNEKLFF,TGTGCCAGCACCTTGACAGCAACTAATGAAAAACTGTTTTTT
TRBJ2-5,NA,many,TRBV10-2,CASSEQRVGTQYF,TGCGCCAGCAGTGAGCAGCGAGTAGGGACCCAGTACTTC
TRBJ1-4,NA,NA,TRBV20-1,CSVTGGTLTNEKLFF,TGCAGTGTGACAGGAGGTACCCTCACTAATGAAAAACTGTTTTTT
TRBJ2-3,NA,NA,TRBV7-3,CASSLTATPSTDTQYF,TGTGCCAGCAGCTTAACTGCGACTCCAAGCACAGATACGCAGTATTTT
TRBJ2-7,NA,many,TRBV12-3/TRBV12-4,CASSFDGRGEQYF,TGTGCCAGCAGTTTCGACGGGAGAGGCGAGCAGTACTTC
TRBJ2-3,NA,many,TRBV11-2,CASSLGTMGYTQYF,TGTGCCAGCAGCTTAGGGACCATGGGATATACGCAGTATTTT